This T cell receptor beta chain originates from a study of blood T cell repertoires in COVID-19. As for the study in general: Donors in the United States, Italy and Spain gave samples during acute or convalescent COVID-19. T cells, B-cell-depleted T cells, or PBMCs supplied cDNA or gDNA.

Under the authors' procedure: Reference gene primer amplification yielded estimated nucleated cell counts. The method was immunoSEQ multiplex PCR; TCRdb's version includes in-frame clones alone and lacks a portion of them. V, J and clone size were drawn from that table, and D and trimming were deduced from the DNA. The sample yields 100,000 to 150,000 clones, 85% to 90% seen once. Remarks on this clone: The germline gene is not matched at one end of the junction; a read error may be the cause.

CDR1 and CDR2 (germline): MNHEY, SMNVEV (reference sequence). CDR3 length equals 14 residues. The J gene is TRBJ1-6, the V gene TRBV27; weak D call: TRBD1 (5 bases). This receptor was taken from an elderly man with active or convalescent COVID-19. The sample consisted of peripheral blood. The CDR3 nucleotides are TGTGTCAGCAATATCCAGGGTCCAAATTCACCCCTCCACTTT. This codes for CVSNIQGPNSPLHF.